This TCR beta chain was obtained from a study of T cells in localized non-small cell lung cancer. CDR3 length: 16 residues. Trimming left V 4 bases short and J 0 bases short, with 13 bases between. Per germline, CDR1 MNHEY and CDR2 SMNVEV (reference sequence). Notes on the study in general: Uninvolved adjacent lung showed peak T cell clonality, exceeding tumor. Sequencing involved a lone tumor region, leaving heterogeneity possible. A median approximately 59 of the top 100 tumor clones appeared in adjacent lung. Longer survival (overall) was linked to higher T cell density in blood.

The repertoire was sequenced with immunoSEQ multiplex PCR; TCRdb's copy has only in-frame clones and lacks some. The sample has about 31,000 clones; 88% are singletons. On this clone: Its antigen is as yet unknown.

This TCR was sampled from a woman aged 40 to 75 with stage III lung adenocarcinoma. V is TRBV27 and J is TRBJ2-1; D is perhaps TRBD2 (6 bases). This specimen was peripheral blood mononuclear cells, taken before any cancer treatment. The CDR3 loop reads CASSSPSASSYNEQFF. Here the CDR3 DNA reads TGTGCCAGCAGTTCCCCTAGCGCGAGCTCCTACAATGAGCAGTTCTTC.